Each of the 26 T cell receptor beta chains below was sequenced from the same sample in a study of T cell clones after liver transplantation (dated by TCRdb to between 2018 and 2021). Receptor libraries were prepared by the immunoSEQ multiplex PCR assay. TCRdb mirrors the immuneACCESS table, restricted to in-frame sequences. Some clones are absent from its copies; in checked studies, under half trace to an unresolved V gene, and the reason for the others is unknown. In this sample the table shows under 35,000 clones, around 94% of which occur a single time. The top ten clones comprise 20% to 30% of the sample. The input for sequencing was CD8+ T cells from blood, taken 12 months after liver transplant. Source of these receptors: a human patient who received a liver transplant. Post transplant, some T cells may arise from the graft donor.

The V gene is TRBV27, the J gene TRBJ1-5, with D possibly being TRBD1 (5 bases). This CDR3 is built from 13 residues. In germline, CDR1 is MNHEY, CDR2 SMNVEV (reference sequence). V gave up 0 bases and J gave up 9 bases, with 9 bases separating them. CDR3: CASSLSVGTPQHF. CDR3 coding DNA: TGTGCCAGCAGTTTATCAGTAGGGACGCCCCAGCATTTT.

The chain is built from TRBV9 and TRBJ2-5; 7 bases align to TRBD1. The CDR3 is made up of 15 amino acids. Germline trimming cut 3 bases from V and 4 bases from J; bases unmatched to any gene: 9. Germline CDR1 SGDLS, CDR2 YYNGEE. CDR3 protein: CASSEGQLMGETQYF. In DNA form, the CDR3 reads TGTGCCAGCAGCGAGGGACAGCTGATGGGAGAGACCCAGTACTTC.

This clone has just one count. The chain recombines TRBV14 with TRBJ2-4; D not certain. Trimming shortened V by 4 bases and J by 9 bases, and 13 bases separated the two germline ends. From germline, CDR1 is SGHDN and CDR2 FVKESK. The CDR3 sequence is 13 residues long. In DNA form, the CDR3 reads TGTGCCAGCAGCCTAGATGCCCGGAGCATTCAGTACTTC. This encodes CASSLDARSIQYF.

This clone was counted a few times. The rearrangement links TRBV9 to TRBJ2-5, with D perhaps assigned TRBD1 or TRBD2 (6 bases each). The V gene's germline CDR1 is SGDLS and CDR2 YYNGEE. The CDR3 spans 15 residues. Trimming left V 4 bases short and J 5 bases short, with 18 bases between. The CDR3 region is CASSPNWGAGETQYF. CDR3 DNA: TGTGCCAGCAGCCCAAATTGGGGGGCCGGGGAGACCCAGTACTTC.

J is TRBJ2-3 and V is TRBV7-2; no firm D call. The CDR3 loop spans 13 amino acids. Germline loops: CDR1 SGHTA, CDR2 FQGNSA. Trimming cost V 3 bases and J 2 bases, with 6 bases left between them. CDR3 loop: CASSLADTDTQYF. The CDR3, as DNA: TGTGCCAGCAGCTTGGCGGACACAGATACGCAGTATTTT.

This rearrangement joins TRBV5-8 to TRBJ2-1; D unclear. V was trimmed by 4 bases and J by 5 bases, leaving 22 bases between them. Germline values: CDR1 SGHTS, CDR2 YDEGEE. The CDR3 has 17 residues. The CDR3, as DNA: TGTGCCAGCAGCCAATACCCCTCGATGGATAGACACAATGAGCAGTTCTTC. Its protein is CASSQYPSMDRHNEQFF.

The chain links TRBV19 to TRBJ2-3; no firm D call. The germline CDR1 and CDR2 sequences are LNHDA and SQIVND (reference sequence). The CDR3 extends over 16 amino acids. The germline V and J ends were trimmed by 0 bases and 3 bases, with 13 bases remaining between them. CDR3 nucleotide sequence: TGTGCCAGTAGTATAGAGGCAGGATCGAGGACAGATACGCAGTATTTT. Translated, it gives CASSIEAGSRTDTQYF.

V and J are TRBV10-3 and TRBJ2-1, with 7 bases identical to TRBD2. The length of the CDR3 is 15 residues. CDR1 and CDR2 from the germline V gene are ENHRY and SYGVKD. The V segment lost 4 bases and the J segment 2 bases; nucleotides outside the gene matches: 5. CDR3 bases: TGTGCCATCAGTGGAGATAGCGGGCCCTACAATGAGCAGTTCTTC. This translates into CAISGDSGPYNEQFF.

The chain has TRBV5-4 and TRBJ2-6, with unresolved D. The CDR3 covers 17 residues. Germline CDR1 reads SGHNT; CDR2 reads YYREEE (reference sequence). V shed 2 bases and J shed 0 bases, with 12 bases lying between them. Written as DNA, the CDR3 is TGTGCCAGCAGCTTTGGGTTGCGGAACTCTGGGGCCAACGTCCTGACTTTC. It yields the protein CASSFGLRNSGANVLTF.

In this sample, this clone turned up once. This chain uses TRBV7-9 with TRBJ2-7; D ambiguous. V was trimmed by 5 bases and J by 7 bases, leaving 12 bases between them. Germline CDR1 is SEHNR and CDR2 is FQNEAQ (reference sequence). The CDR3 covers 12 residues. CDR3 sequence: CASSPGLDEQYF. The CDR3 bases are TGTGCCAGCAGCCCCGGGTTGGATGAGCAGTACTTC.

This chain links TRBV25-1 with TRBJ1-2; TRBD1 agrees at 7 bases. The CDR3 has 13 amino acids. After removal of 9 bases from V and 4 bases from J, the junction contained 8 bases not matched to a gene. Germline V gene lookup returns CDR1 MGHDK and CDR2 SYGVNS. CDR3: CASRDSNLYGYTF. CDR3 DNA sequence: TGTGCCAGTCGGGACAGCAACCTCTATGGCTACACCTTC.

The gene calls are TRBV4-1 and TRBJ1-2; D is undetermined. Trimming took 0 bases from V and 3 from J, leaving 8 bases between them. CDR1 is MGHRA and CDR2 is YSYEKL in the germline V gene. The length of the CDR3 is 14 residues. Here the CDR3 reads CASSQDPGDYGYTF. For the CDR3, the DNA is TGCGCCAGCAGCCAAGACCCCGGGGACTATGGCTACACCTTC.

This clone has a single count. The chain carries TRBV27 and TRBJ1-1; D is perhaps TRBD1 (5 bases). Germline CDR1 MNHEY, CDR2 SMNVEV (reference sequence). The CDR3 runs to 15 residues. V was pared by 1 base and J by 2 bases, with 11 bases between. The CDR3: CASSLWAGINTEAFF. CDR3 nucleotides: TGTGCCAGCAGTTTATGGGCAGGGATTAACACTGAAGCTTTCTTT.

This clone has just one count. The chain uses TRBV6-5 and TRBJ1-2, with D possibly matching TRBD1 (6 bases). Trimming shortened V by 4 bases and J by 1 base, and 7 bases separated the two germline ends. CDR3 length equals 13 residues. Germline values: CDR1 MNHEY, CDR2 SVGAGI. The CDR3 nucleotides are TGTGCCAGCAGTTCGGACAGTAACTATGGCTACACCTTC. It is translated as CASSSDSNYGYTF.

The CDR3 sequence is CASSFGDRGGYEQYF. In DNA, the CDR3 is TGTGCCAGCAGTTTTGGGGACAGGGGTGGCTACGAGCAGTACTTC. The gene calls are TRBV27 and TRBJ2-7; 10 positions match TRBD1. V shed 3 bases and J 3 bases; nucleotides not matched to a gene: 5. The CDR3 totals 15 residues. CDR1 and CDR2 from the germline V gene are MNHEY and SMNVEV (reference sequence).

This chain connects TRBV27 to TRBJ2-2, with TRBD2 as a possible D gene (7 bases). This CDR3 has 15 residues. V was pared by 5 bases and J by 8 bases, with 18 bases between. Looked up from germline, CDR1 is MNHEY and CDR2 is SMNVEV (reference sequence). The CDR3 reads CASSQRTRGAGELFF. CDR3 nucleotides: TGTGCCAGCAGTCAGCGGACTAGGGGGGCTGGGGAGCTGTTTTTT.

The CDR3 nucleotides are TGTGCCAGCAGCTTAGGGCGACAGGGGCAAAAAGAGACCCAGTACTTC. Encoded protein: CASSLGRQGQKETQYF. This sequence joins TRBV11-3 and TRBJ2-5; TRBD1 agrees at 8 bases. Germline loops: CDR1 SGHNT, CDR2 YENEEA. Trimming removed 1 base from V and 3 bases from J; junction bases left unmatched: 7. The CDR3 loop spans 16 amino acids.

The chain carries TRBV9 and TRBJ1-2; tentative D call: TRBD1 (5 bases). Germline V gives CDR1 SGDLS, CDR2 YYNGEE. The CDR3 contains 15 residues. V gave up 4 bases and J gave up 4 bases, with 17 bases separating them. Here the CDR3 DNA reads TGTGCCAGCAGCCACACTTCGGGACTGAGCTATGGCTACACCTTC. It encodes CASSHTSGLSYGYTF.

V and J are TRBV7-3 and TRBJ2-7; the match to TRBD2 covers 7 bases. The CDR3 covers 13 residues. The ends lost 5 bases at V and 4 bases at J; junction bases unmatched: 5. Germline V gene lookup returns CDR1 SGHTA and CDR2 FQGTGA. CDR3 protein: CASSLWTRYEQYF. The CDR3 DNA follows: TGTGCCAGCAGCCTATGGACTAGGTACGAGCAGTACTTC. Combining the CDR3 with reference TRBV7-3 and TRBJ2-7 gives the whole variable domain GAGVSQTPSNKVTEKGKYVELRCDPISGHTALYWYRQSLGQGPEFLIYFQGTGAADDSGLPNDRFFAVRPEGSVSTLKIQRTERGDSAVYLCASSLWTRYEQYFGPGTRLTVT.

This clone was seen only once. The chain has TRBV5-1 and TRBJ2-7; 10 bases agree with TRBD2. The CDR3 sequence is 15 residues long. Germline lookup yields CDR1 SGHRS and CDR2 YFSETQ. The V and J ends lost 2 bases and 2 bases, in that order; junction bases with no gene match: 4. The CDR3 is CASSFLAGATYEQYF. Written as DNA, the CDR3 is TGCGCCAGCAGCTTTCTAGCGGGAGCGACCTACGAGCAGTACTTC.

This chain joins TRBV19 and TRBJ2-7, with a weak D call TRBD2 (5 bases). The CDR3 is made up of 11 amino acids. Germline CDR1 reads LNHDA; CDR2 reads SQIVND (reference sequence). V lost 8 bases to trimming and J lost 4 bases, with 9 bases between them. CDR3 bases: TGTGCCAGTGGAGGCGGATACGAGCAGTACTTC. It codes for CASGGGYEQYF.

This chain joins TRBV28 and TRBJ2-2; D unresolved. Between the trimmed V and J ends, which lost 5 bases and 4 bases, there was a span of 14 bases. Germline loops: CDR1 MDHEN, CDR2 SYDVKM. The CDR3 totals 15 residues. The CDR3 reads CASSPLAFSTGELFF. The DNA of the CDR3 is TGTGCCAGCAGTCCCCTGGCGTTTTCCACCGGGGAGCTGTTTTTT.

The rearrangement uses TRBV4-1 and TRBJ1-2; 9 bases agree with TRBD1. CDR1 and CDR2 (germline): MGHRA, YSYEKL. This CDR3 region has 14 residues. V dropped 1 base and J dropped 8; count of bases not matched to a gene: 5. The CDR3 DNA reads TGCGCCAGCAGCCAAGGCCGGGACAGGGACGGCTACACCTTC. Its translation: CASSQGRDRDGYTF.

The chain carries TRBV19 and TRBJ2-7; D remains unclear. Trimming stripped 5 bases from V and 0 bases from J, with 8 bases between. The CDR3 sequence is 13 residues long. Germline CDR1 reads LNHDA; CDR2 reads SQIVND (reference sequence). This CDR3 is CASSPAPSYEQYF. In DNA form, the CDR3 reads TGTGCCAGTAGTCCTGCCCCCTCCTACGAGCAGTACTTC. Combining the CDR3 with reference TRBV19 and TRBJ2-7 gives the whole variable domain DGGITQSPKYLFRKEGQNVTLSCEQNLNHDAMYWYRQDPGQGLRLIYYSQIVNDFQKGDIAEGYSVSREKKESFPLTVTSAQKNPTAFYLCASSPAPSYEQYFGPGTRLTVT.

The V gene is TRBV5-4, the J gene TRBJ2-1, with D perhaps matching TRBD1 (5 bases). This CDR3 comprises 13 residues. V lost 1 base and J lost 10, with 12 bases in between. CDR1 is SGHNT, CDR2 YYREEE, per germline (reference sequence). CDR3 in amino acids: CASSLIGVGEQFF. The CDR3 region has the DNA TGTGCCAGCAGCTTGATAGGGGTAGGGGAGCAGTTCTTC.

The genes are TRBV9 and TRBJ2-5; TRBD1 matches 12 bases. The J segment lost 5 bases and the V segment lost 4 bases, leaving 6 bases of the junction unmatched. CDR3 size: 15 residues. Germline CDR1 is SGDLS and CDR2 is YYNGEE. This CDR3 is CASSPRDRGHETQYF. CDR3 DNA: TGTGCCAGCAGCCCCCGGGACAGGGGGCACGAGACCCAGTACTTC.